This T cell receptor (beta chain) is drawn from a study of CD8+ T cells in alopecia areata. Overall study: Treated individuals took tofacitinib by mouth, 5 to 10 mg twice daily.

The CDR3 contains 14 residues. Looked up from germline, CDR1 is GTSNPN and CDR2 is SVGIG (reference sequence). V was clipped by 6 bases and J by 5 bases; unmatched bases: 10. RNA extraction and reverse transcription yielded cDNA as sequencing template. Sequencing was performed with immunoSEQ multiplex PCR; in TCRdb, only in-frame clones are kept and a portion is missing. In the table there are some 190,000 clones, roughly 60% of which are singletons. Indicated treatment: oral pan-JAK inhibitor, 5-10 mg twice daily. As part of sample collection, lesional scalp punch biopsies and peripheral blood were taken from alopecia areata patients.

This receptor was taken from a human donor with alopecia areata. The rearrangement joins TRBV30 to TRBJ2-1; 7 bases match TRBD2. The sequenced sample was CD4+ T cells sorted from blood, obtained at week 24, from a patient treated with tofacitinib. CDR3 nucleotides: TGTGCCTGCTGGGCTAGCGGACTAAACAATGAGCAGTTCTTC. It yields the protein CACWASGLNNEQFF.